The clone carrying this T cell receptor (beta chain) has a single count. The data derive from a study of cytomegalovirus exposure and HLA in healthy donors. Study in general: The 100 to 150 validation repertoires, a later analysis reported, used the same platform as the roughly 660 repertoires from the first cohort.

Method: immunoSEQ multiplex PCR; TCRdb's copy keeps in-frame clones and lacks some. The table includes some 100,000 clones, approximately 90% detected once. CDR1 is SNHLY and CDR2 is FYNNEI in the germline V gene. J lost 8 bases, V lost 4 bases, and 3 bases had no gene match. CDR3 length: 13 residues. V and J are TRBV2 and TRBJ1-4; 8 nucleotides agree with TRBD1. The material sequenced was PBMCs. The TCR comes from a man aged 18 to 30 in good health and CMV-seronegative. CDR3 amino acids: CASSGQGYEKLFF. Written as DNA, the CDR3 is TGTGCCAGCAGTGGACAGGGGTACGAAAAACTGTTTTTT. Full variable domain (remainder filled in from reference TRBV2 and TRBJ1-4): EPEVTQTPSHQVTQMGQEVILRCVPISNHLYFYWYRQILGQKVEFLVSFYNNEISEKSEIFDDQFSVERPDGSNFTLKIRSTKLEDSAMYFCASSGQGYEKLFFGSGTQLSVL.